Following are 24 T cell receptor beta chains from one sample sequenced in a study of T cells expressing NK-cell markers. TCRdb re-called the 5' RACE reads and gives one entry per CDR3 protein, without DNA. The sample holds some 440,000 distinct CDR3 sequences. Source material: blood T cells: a sorted CD56 or NKG2C T cell subset, CD4+ or CD8+ T cells, or bulk PBMC T cells (not recorded which). The receptors derive from a woman between 50 and 59 years old in good health.

This CDR3 is CASSQDRGRKQFF. The chain recombines TRBV4-1 with TRBJ2-1; the D gene TCRdb calls, TRBD1, cannot be checked with no DNA. The CDR3 consists of 13 residues. CDR1 MGHRA and CDR2 YSYEKL come from the germline V gene.

The V and J genes are TRBV2 and TRBJ2-1; the TCRdb call, TRBD2, lacks DNA for checking. Germline CDR1 SNHLY, CDR2 FYNNEI. The CDR3 has 14 amino acids. The CDR3 loop is CASRASGLYNEQFF. Complete variable domain (other parts from reference TRBV2 and TRBJ2-1): EPEVTQTPSHQVTQMGQEVILRCVPISNHLYFYWYRQILGQKVEFLVSFYNNEISEKSEIFDDQFSVERPDGSNFTLKIRSTKLEDSAMYFCASRASGLYNEQFFGPGTRLTVL.

V and J are TRBV30 and TRBJ2-1. The CDR3 runs 11 residues. The V gene's germline CDR1 is GTSNPN and CDR2 SVGIG (reference sequence). Here the CDR3 reads CAWTADNEQFF. Based on the CDR3 plus reference TRBV30 and TRBJ2-1, the full variable domain is SQTIHQWPATLVQPVGSPLSLECTVEGTSNPNLYWYRQAAGRGLQLLFYSVGIGQISSEVPQNLSASRPQDRQFILSSKKLLLSDSGFYLCAWTADNEQFFGPGTRLTVL.

This sequence joins TRBV5-1 and TRBJ1-2; the D gene TCRdb calls, TRBD1, cannot be checked with no DNA. From germline, CDR1 is SGHRS and CDR2 YFSETQ. This CDR3 contains 18 residues. CDR3 loop: CASSLVLWTAPSNYGYTF.

This chain links TRBV12-3 or TRBV12-4 with TRBJ2-2; without DNA, the TCRdb call of TRBD2 cannot be checked. This CDR3 contains 15 residues. CDR3 amino acids: CASSLDGRYTGELFF.

V usage is TRBV20-1 and J usage is TRBJ2-2. In germline, CDR1 is DFQATT, CDR2 SNEGSKA (reference sequence). The CDR3 covers 15 residues. The CDR3 sequence is CSARSSTVNTGELFF.

The chain has TRBV9 and TRBJ1-1; TCRdb selects TRBD1, and the lack of DNA leaves this call unchecked. The CDR3 loop spans 16 amino acids. Germline V gene sequence: CDR1 SGDLS, CDR2 YYNGEE. CDR3 sequence: CASSVALGTVTTEAFF.

The genes are TRBV20-1 and TRBJ2-2; with no DNA, the TCRdb D assignment of TRBD2 cannot be verified. Germline CDR1 reads DFQATT; CDR2 reads SNEGSKA (reference sequence). The CDR3 is 14 residues long. The CDR3 spells CGGTTGVSSRELFF.

The V call is TRBV6-5, the J call TRBJ1-2; TCRdb lists TRBD1, though no DNA is available to test this call. The germline CDR1 and CDR2 sequences are MNHEY and SVGAGI. This CDR3 has 12 residues. CDR3 protein: CASSSNRGGYTF.

This chain joins TRBV11-3 and TRBJ2-5; without DNA, the TCRdb call of TRBD2 cannot be checked. The CDR3 contains 15 residues. The germline CDR1 and CDR2 sequences are SGHNT and YENEEA. CDR3 sequence reads: CASSPGTPGGETQYF.

The chain is built from TRBV5-5 and TRBJ2-1; TCRdb outputs TRBD2, but without DNA this stays unchecked. The CDR3 is 15 amino acids. CDR1 is SGHKS, CDR2 YYEKEE, per germline (reference sequence). This CDR3 is CASSPPGLAATGGFF.

The CDR3 protein is CASSRGASNQPQHF. The chain employs TRBV7-9 and TRBJ1-5; TCRdb selects TRBD1, and the lack of DNA leaves this call unchecked. This CDR3 region has 14 residues. Germline-derived CDR1 and CDR2 are SEHNR and FQNEAQ (reference sequence).

This sequence joins TRBV14 and TRBJ2-3; the D call from TCRdb, TRBD2, cannot be confirmed without DNA. Germline-derived CDR1 and CDR2 are SGHDN and FVKESK. This CDR3 is 15 amino acids long. CDR3 region: CASSQGGRTTDTQYF.

CDR3 sequence reads: CASSTGTFTTGELFF. V usage is TRBV18 and J usage is TRBJ2-2. The CDR3 is 15 residues long. Germline V gene lookup returns CDR1 KGHSH and CDR2 LQKENI.

The chain employs TRBV11-3 and TRBJ1-1. Germline V lookup: CDR1 SGHNT, CDR2 YENEEA. CDR3 size: 14 residues. CDR3 residues: CASSLKGPNTEAFF.

The chain joins TRBV6-6 to TRBJ2-3; without DNA, the TCRdb call of TRBD2 cannot be checked. CDR3 length equals 15 residues. CDR1 is MNHNY and CDR2 is SVGAGI in the germline V gene (reference sequence). The CDR3 region is CASSSAGLGADTQYF.

The rearrangement uses TRBV12-5 and TRBJ1-1; TCRdb gives TRBD1 as the D gene, but with no DNA this cannot be confirmed. The germline V gene has CDR1 LGHNT and CDR2 FRNRAP. CDR3 length equals 14 residues. This chain's CDR3 is CASGHPGQGTEAFF. Variable domain in full (rest from reference TRBV12-5 and TRBJ1-1): DARVTQTPRHKVTEMGQEVTMRCQPILGHNTVFWYRQTMMQGLELLAYFRNRAPLDDSGMPKDRFSAEMPDATLATLKIQPSEPRDSAVYFCASGHPGQGTEAFFGQGTRLTVV.

The CDR3 loop reads CATSRVVGSSALVKNIQYF. The chain uses TRBV15 and TRBJ2-4. This CDR3 has 19 amino acids. The V gene's germline CDR1 is LNHNV and CDR2 YYDKDF (reference sequence).

The gene calls are TRBV5-6 and TRBJ2-4. This CDR3 spans 15 amino acids. Germline-derived CDR1 and CDR2 are SGHDT and YYEEEE. CDR3: CASSFTGRAKNIQYF.

The rearrangement joins TRBV24-1 to TRBJ2-3; the TCRdb D gene call, TRBD1, has no DNA to confirm it. This CDR3 is 16 amino acids long. Germline CDR1 KGHDR, CDR2 SFDVKD. CDR3 residues: CATSDRWAGSTDTQYF.

The chain joins TRBV4-1 to TRBJ2-5; with no DNA, the TCRdb D assignment of TRBD1 cannot be verified. Germline-derived CDR1 and CDR2 are MGHRA and YSYEKL. The CDR3 runs to 17 residues. The CDR3 protein is CASSQGRAGTSEETQYF.

V usage is TRBV19 and J usage is TRBJ1-2; TCRdb selects TRBD1, and the lack of DNA leaves this call unchecked. Germline V lookup: CDR1 LNHDA, CDR2 SQIVND (reference sequence). The CDR3 sequence is 14 residues long. CDR3 residues: CAVYSVRDNYGYTF.

The chain recombines TRBV24-1 with TRBJ2-1; without DNA, the TCRdb call of TRBD2 cannot be checked. Per germline, CDR1 KGHDR and CDR2 SFDVKD. CDR3 length equals 15 residues. CDR3 region: CATSRWTSGYNEQFF.

The chain uses TRBV20-1 and TRBJ2-1; no DNA is available, so the TRBD1 call from TCRdb remains unchecked. Germline CDR1 and CDR2: DFQATT and SNEGSKA (reference sequence). The CDR3 has 18 residues. Here the CDR3 reads CSASTGAERLSSYNEQFF.